These 11 T cell receptor beta chains were sequenced from one sample in a study of cytomegalovirus exposure and HLA in healthy donors. Assay used: immunoSEQ multiplex PCR; TCRdb lists only in-frame clones, some missing. The repertoire has under 300,000 clones, 80% to 90% of them found once; the top ten carry roughly 0.99%. The sample comprised PBMCs. These receptors were obtained from a young woman in good health and CMV-seronegative.

The chain joins TRBV7-3 to TRBJ2-5; TRBD1 is a possible D gene (5 bases). The germline V and J ends were trimmed by 2 bases and 2 bases, with 9 bases remaining between them. CDR3 length: 14 residues. The germline gives CDR1 SGHTA, CDR2 FQGTGA. CDR3 in amino acids: CASSLGGAQETQYF. CDR3 nucleotide sequence: TGTGCCAGCAGCTTAGGTGGGGCTCAAGAGACCCAGTACTTC.

V usage is TRBV5-1 and J usage is TRBJ1-2; 7 bases match TRBD1. This CDR3 comprises 13 residues. Germline CDR1 and CDR2: SGHRS and YFSETQ. Trimming cost V 7 bases and J 2 bases; bases outside gene matches: 5. In DNA, the CDR3 is TGCGCCAGCCGAGGGACAGAAAACTATGGCTACACCTTC. Protein: CASRGTENYGYTF.

This chain uses TRBV5-1 with TRBJ1-2; possibly TRBD1 for D (6 bases). Germline assignment: CDR1 SGHRS and CDR2 YFSETQ. This CDR3 region has 12 residues. The V gene lost 4 bases and the J gene lost 6 bases, with 10 bases spanning the gap. CDR3 DNA: TGCGCCAGCAGCCGGACAGCCGATGGCTACACCTTC. It translates to CASSRTADGYTF. Complete variable domain (other parts from reference TRBV5-1 and TRBJ1-2): KAGVTQTPRYLIKTRGQQVTLSCSPISGHRSVSWYQQTPGQGLQFLFEYFSETQRNKGNFPGRFSGRQFSNSRSEMNVSTLELGDSALYLCASSRTADGYTFGSGTRLTVV.

The chain has TRBV7-3 and TRBJ2-1; the D is unclear. The CDR3 runs to 15 residues. V lost 2 bases, J lost 0 bases, and 8 bases lay in between. The germline V gene has CDR1 SGHTA and CDR2 FQGTGA. The CDR3 sequence: CASSLLAVSYNEQFF. The CDR3 DNA reads as TGTGCCAGCAGCTTATTGGCTGTCTCCTACAATGAGCAGTTCTTC.

The chain recombines TRBV10-1 with TRBJ1-5; the match to TRBD1 covers 10 bases. This CDR3 region has 13 residues. From germline, CDR1 is WNHNN and CDR2 SYGVQD (reference sequence). Losses at the gene ends were 6 bases for V and 5 bases for J; bases not matched to a gene: 1. The CDR3 region is CASSGQGDQPQHF. The CDR3 bases are TGCGCCAGCAGCGGACAGGGGGATCAGCCCCAGCATTTT.

This chain connects TRBV6-6 to TRBJ2-1; 7 bases are shared with TRBD2. The germline V gene encodes CDR1 MNHNY and CDR2 SVGAGI (reference sequence). J gave up 7 bases and V 2 bases, and 5 bases lay outside the gene matches. The CDR3 totals 14 residues. CDR3 DNA: TGTGCCAGCAGTTACGGGGGGGGAAGAAATGAGCAGTTCTTC. Translation: CASSYGGGRNEQFF.

This sequence joins TRBV27 and TRBJ2-5, with D unresolved. The CDR3 extends over 14 amino acids. CDR1 MNHEY and CDR2 SMNVEV come from the germline V gene (reference sequence). V was clipped by 0 bases and J by 1 base, with 6 bases between them. CDR3 in amino acids: CASSLSQSQETQYF. CDR3 DNA: TGTGCCAGCAGTTTATCGCAGTCCCAAGAGACCCAGTACTTC.

V is TRBV27 and J is TRBJ1-3; D is uncertain. CDR1 is MNHEY, CDR2 SMNVEV, per germline (reference sequence). V was shortened by 5 bases and J by 4 bases, with 6 bases between the two germline ends. This CDR3 region has 12 residues. The CDR3 nucleotides read TGTGCCAGCAGTAACTCAGGAAACACCATATATTTT. The encoded protein is CASSNSGNTIYF.

This clone was found a few times. The V gene is TRBV9, the J gene TRBJ2-7; 7 positions agree with TRBD2. Losses at the gene ends were 3 bases for V and 4 bases for J; bases not matched to a gene: 10. This CDR3 contains 15 residues. CDR1 and CDR2 from the germline V gene are SGDLS and YYNGEE. CDR3 amino acids: CASSGGRAGVYEQYF. Written as DNA, the CDR3 is TGTGCCAGCAGCGGAGGCAGGGCGGGGGTTTACGAGCAGTACTTC.

The V and J genes are TRBV5-1 and TRBJ1-1; tentatively, D is TRBD1 (5 bases). Germline V gene data show CDR1 as SGHRS and CDR2 as YFSETQ. This CDR3 is 13 amino acids long. Trimming removed 3 bases from V and 6 bases from J, with 12 bases in between. The CDR3 loop is CASSWVGEAEAFF. Here the CDR3 DNA reads TGCGCCAGCAGCTGGGTGGGGGAGGCTGAAGCTTTCTTT.

The gene calls are TRBV18 and TRBJ1-6; no reliable D call. There are 16 residues in the CDR3. V was shortened by 3 bases and J by 0 bases, with 9 bases between the two germline ends. CDR1 KGHSH and CDR2 LQKENI come from the germline V gene. The chain's CDR3 is CASSPGVNSYNSPLHF. The CDR3 region has the DNA TGTGCCAGCTCACCCGGGGTGAACTCCTATAATTCACCCCTCCACTTT. Variable domain in full (rest from reference TRBV18 and TRBJ1-6): NAGVMQNPRHLVRRRGQEARLRCSPMKGHSHVYWYRQLPEEGLKFMVYLQKENIIDESGMPKERFSAEFPKEGPSILRIQQVVRGDSAAYFCASSPGVNSYNSPLHFGNGTRLTVT.